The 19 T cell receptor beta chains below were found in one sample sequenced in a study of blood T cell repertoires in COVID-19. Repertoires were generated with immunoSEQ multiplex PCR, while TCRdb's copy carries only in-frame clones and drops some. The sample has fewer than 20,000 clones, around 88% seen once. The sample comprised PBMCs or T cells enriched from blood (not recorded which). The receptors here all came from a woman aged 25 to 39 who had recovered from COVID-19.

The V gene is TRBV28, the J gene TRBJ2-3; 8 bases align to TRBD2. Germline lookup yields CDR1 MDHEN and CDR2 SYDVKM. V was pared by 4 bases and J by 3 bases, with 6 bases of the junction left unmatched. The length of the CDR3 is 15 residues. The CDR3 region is CASSSGGGMTDTQYF. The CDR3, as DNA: TGTGCCAGCAGTTCAGGCGGGGGGATGACAGATACGCAGTATTTT.

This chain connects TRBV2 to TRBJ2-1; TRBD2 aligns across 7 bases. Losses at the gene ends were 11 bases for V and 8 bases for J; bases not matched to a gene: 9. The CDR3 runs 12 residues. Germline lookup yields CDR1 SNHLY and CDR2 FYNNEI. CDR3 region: CALRGGLDEQFF. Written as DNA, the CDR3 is TGTGCCTTAAGGGGAGGGCTCGATGAGCAGTTCTTC.

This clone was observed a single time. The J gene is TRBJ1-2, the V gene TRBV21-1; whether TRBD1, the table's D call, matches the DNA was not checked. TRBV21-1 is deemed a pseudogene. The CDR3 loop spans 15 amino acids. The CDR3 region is CASFRSRRGASGYTF. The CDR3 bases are TGTGCCAGCTTCAGGTCCCGCAGGGGCGCGAGTGGCTACACCTTC.

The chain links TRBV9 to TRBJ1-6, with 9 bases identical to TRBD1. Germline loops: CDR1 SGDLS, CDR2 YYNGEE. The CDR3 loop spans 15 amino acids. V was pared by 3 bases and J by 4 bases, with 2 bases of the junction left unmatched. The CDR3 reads CASSEGTGYNSPLHF. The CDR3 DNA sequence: TGTGCCAGCAGCGAAGGGACAGGGTATAATTCACCCCTCCACTTT.

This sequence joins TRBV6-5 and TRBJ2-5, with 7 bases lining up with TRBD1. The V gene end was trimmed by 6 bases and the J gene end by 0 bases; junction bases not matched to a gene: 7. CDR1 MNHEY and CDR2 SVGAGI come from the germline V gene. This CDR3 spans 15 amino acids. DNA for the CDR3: TGTGCCAGCAGCCGACAGGGTGCGAACCAAGAGACCCAGTACTTC. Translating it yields CASSRQGANQETQYF.

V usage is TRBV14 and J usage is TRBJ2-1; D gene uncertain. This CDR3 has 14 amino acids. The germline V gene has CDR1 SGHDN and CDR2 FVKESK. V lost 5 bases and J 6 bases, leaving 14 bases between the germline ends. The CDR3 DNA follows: TGTGCCAGCAGCTCAGACATTTTGGGCAATGAGCAGTTCTTC. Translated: CASSSDILGNEQFF.

CDR3: CATSLLGVSSGNTIYF. The CDR3 region has the DNA TGTGCCACCAGCCTGCTTGGTGTCAGCTCTGGAAACACCATATATTTT. This chain uses TRBV15 with TRBJ1-3; no clear D gene. Germline V gene lookup returns CDR1 LNHNV and CDR2 YYDKDF (reference sequence). The CDR3 length is 16 residues. Trimming cost V 5 bases and J 0 bases, with 14 bases left between them.

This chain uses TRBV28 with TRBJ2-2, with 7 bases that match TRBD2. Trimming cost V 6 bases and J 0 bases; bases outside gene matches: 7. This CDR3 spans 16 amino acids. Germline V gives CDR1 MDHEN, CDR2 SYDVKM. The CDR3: CASRSGTTPNTGELFF. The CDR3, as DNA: TGTGCCAGCAGATCCGGGACTACGCCGAACACCGGGGAGCTGTTTTTT.

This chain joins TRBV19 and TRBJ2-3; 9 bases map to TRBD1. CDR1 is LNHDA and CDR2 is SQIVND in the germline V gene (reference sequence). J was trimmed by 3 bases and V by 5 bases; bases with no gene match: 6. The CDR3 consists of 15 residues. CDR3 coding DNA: TGTGCCAGTAGTCCCGGGACAGGGATAACAGATACGCAGTATTTT. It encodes CASSPGTGITDTQYF.

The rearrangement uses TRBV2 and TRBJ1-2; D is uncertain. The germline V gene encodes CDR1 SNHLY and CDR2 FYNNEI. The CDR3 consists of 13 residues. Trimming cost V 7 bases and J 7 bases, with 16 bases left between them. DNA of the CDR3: TGTGCCAGCAAAGAGGGAGATAGGATTGGCTACACCTTC. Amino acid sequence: CASKEGDRIGYTF. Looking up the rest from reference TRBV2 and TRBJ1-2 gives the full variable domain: EPEVTQTPSHQVTQMGQEVILRCVPISNHLYFYWYRQILGQKVEFLVSFYNNEISEKSEIFDDQFSVERPDGSNFTLKIRSTKLEDSAMYFCASKEGDRIGYTFGSGTRLTVV.

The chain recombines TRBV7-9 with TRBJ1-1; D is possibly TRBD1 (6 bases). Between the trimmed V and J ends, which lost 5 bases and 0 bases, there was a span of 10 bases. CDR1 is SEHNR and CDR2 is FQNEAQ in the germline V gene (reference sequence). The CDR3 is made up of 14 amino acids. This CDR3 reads CASSEGQMNTEAFF. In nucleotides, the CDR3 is TGTGCCAGCAGCGAAGGACAGATGAACACTGAAGCTTTCTTT.

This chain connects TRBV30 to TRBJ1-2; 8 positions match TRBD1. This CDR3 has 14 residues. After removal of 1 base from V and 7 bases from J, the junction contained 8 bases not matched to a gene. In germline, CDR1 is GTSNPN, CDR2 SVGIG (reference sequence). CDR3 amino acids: CAWSATGTGFGYTF. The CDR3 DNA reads TGTGCCTGGAGTGCAACCGGGACAGGATTTGGCTACACCTTC.

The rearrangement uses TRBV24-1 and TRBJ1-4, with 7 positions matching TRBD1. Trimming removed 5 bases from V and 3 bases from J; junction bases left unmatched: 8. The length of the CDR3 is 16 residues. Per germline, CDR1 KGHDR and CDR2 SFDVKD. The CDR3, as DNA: TGTGCCACCAGTGCCGGTGGGACAGCAGCTAATGAAAAACTGTTTTTT. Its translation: CATSAGGTAANEKLFF.

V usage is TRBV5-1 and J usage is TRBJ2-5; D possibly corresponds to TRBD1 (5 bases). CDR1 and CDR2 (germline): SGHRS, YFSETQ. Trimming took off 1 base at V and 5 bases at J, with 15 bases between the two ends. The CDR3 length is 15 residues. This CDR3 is CASSLWQGGRETQYF. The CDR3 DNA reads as TGCGCCAGCAGCTTGTGGCAGGGCGGTCGGGAGACCCAGTACTTC.

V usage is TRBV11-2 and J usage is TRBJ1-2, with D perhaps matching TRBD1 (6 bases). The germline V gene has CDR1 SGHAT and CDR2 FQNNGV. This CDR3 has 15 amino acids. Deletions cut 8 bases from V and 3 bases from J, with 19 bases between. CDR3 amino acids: CASPEPGQGDYGYTF. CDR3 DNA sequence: TGTGCCAGCCCAGAACCGGGACAAGGGGACTATGGCTACACCTTC.

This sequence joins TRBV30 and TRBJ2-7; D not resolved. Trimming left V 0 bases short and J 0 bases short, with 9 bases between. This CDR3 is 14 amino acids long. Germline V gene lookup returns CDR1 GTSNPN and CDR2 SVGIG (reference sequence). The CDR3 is CAWSVLGYSYEQYF. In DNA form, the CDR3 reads TGTGCCTGGAGTGTGCTCGGGTACTCCTACGAGCAGTACTTC.

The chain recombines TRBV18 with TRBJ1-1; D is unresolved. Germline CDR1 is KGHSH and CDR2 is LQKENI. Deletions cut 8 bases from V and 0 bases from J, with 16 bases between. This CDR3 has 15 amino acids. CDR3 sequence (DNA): TGTGCCAGCACCACTATCTCGGGAATGAACACTGAAGCTTTCTTT. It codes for CASTTISGMNTEAFF.

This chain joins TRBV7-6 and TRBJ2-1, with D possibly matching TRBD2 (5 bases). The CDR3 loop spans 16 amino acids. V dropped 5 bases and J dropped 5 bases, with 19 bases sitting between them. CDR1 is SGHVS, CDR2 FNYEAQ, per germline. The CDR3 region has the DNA TGTGCCAGCAGCCGGGCCCAGGTCGGGGTCGACAATGAGCAGTTCTTC. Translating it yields CASSRAQVGVDNEQFF. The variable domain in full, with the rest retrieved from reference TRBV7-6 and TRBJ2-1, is GAGVSQSPRYKVTKRGQDVALRCDPISGHVSLYWYRQALGQGPEFLTYFNYEAQQDKSGLPNDRFSAERPEGSISTLTIQRTEQRDSAMYRCASSRAQVGVDNEQFFGPGTRLTVL.

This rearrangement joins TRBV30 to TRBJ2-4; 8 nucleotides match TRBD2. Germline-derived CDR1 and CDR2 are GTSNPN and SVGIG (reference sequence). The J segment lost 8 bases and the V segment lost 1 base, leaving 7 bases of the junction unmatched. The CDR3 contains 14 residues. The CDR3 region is CAWSEVAGRDIQYF. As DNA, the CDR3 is TGTGCCTGGAGTGAGGTAGCGGGGAGGGACATTCAGTACTTC.